Listed below are T cell receptor beta chains from one sample, sequenced in a study of blood T cell repertoires in COVID-19. The table came from immunoSEQ multiplex PCR; TCRdb's copy has only in-frame clones and leaves some out. The repertoire has approximately 75,000 clones, 85% to 90% of them found once; the top ten carry just under 0.6%. Sequencing input: peripheral blood. The receptors shown here come from a man aged 55 to 70 with acute or convalescent COVID-19. Both conserved end residues are part of each CDR3. The D gene is left open where the match is weak.

d_gene	v_gene	j_gene	CDR3aa
TRBD2	TRBV30	TRBJ2-5	CAWRIAGGEETQYF
.	TRBV5-4	TRBJ2-5	CASSLGQGRGLGETQYF
.	TRBV5-1	TRBJ2-2	CASSLSTANTGELFF
TRBD1	TRBV10-1	TRBJ1-1	CASTPGDRGLNTEAFF
TRBD1	TRBV19	TRBJ1-5	CASIGQGDSNQPQHF
TRBD1	TRBV5-6	TRBJ1-1	CASSQQGAVTEAFF
.	TRBV30	TRBJ1-2	CACDHRVYYGYTF
TRBD1	TRBV4-1	TRBJ2-3	CASSQAPGGPADTQYF
.	TRBV5-4	TRBJ2-2	CASSLGPGELFF
TRBD1	TRBV6-5	TRBJ1-4	CASRNPGQDEKLFF
TRBD2	TRBV5-1	TRBJ2-3	CASSWKDLDWGGRDTQYF
TRBD2	TRBV24-1	TRBJ2-5	CATSDLRRTSGRARETQYF
TRBD2	TRBV29-1	TRBJ2-1	CSVEEEGLAINEQFF
.	TRBV5-1	TRBJ2-5	CASSLMGAGETQYF
TRBD2	TRBV5-1	TRBJ2-5	CASSSTSGGFETQYF
TRBD1	TRBV24-1	TRBJ2-3	CATSDQTTGGYGDTQYF
TRBD1	TRBV10-3	TRBJ1-6	CAIRSRTGDGPLHF
.	TRBV30	TRBJ1-6	CAWRQGLGDSPLHF
.	TRBV4-1	TRBJ1-6	CASSQEFFNSPLHF
.	TRBV19	TRBJ1-4	CASSIGGLAQIQEKLFF
.	TRBV5-1	TRBJ1-1	CASSLGGGASTEAFF
TRBD1	TRBV29-1	TRBJ2-7	CSVEDEQGALYEQYF
TRBD2	TRBV7-8	TRBJ2-1	CASSLGRAGGEQFF
.	TRBV6-6	TRBJ1-5	CASSRQADNQPQHF
.	TRBV3-1/TRBV3-2	TRBJ2-7	CASRRNPSYEQYF
.	TRBV27	TRBJ1-1	CASSMFPGDPANTEAFF
.	TRBV7-9	TRBJ2-7	CASSLDSRYYEQYF
TRBD1	TRBV6-5	TRBJ1-5	CASSPDRVGTQPQHF
.	TRBV12-3/TRBV12-4	TRBJ1-1	CASRTGTTAEAFF
.	TRBV6-6	TRBJ2-7	CASSYSSGVDEQYF
.	TRBV5-4	TRBJ2-3	CASSLVGGDTQYF
TRBD1	TRBV19	TRBJ2-1	CASSWDRNNEQFF
.	TRBV5-4	TRBJ2-7	CASSSQGTYEQYF
.	TRBV5-1	TRBJ1-4	CASRGEGKLFF
.	TRBV9	TRBJ2-3	CASSVAGGGTDTQYF
TRBD1	TRBV5-1	TRBJ2-7	CASSFMDRGSYEQYF
.	TRBV27	TRBJ2-2	CASKRDTGELFF
TRBD1	TRBV4-2	TRBJ1-2	CASSLRPGQTNYGYTF
.	TRBV9	TRBJ1-1	CASSDRNTEAFF
TRBD2	TRBV5-1	TRBJ2-5	CASSFPPGGSETQYF
.	TRBV27	TRBJ1-1	CASSLSSRLEAFF
TRBD2	TRBV19	TRBJ2-6	CASSRGLAGSGANVLTF
.	TRBV28	TRBJ2-1	CASSPASGQINEQFF
.	TRBV7-9	TRBJ1-1	CASTKTGSPNEAFF
TRBD1	TRBV29-1	TRBJ2-1	CSVPGTGDYNEQFF
.	TRBV6-1	TRBJ1-5	CASSEPFAGSYSNQPQHF
.	TRBV2	TRBJ1-1	CASSDRRLSMNTEAFF
TRBD2	TRBV11-2	TRBJ2-2	CASSFRPAGGRNGELFF
TRBD1	TRBV5-4	TRBJ1-6	CASSLGPQGVNSPLHF
.	TRBV20-1	TRBJ2-7	CSAKDSHEQYF
.	TRBV29-1	TRBJ1-1	CSVEKGRGTEAFF
.	TRBV19	TRBJ1-2	CASTQTVAYGYTF
.	TRBV2	TRBJ2-2	CASSEVKHTGELFF
.	TRBV6-5	TRBJ1-1	CASRAQGGRGTEAFF
.	TRBV9	TRBJ2-2	CASSVVQGNTGELFF